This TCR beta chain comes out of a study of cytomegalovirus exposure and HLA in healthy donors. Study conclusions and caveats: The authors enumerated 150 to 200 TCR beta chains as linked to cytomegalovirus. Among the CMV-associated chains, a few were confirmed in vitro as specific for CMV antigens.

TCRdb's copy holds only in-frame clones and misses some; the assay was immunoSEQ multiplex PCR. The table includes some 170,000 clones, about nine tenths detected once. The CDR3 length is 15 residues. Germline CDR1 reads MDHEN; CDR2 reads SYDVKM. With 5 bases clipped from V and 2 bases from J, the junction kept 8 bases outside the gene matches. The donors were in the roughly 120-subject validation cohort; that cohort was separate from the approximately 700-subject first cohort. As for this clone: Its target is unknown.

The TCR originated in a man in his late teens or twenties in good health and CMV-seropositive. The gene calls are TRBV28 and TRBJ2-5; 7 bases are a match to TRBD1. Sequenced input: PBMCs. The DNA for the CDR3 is TGTGCCAGCAGTAGAAGACTGGGACAGCAAGAGACCCAGTACTTC. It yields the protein CASSRRLGQQETQYF.